The 3 T cell receptor beta chains given below trace back to one sample, sequenced in a study of follicular helper T cells after annual influenza vaccination. Generated by immunoSEQ multiplex PCR, the TCRdb table keeps only in-frame clones and is missing some. This table has some 6,900 clones, less than 90% appearing once. Time point meaning: 2015-2016 season, 7 days after influenza vaccination. Specimen: CXCR5- memory CD4+ T cells sorted from blood, collected 7 days after influenza vaccination. These receptors were collected from an adult who received the influenza vaccine.

The J gene is TRBJ2-4, the V gene TRBV11-2, with D possibly being TRBD1 (6 bases). The length of the CDR3 is 15 residues. The germline V gene encodes CDR1 SGHAT and CDR2 FQNNGV. Deletions cut 5 bases from V and 7 bases from J, with 18 bases between. The CDR3, as DNA: TGTGCCAGCAGCCAACTCAGGGGCAGGAGGAACATTCAGTACTTC. Amino acids: CASSQLRGRRNIQYF.

The chain joins TRBV9 to TRBJ2-1; no definite D call. Germline CDR1 and CDR2: SGDLS and YYNGEE. This CDR3 has 15 amino acids. V gave up 10 bases and J gave up 4 bases, with 21 bases separating them. The CDR3 DNA is TGTGCCTCCTCCCCTAGGGCATCTTTTTACAATGAGCAGTTCTTC. Translating it yields CASSPRASFYNEQFF.

This chain's CDR3 is CASSLGGLGRAGTIYF. CDR3 nucleotide sequence: TGTGCCAGCAGCTTAGGAGGATTGGGCAGGGCGGGCACCATATATTTT. The chain couples TRBV13 to TRBJ1-3, with D possibly TRBD1 on 5 matching bases. Trimming shortened V by 0 bases and J by 9 bases, and 18 bases separated the two germline ends. This CDR3 region has 16 residues. Germline CDR1 is PRHDT and CDR2 is FYEKMQ (reference sequence).